The rows below give T cell receptor beta chains drawn from one sample of a study of T cells in Graves' hyperthyroidism and ophthalmopathy. TCRdb re-analysed the multiplex PCR reads in MiXCR, keeping a single row per CDR3 protein. The table includes fewer than 650,000 distinct CDR3 sequences, approximately 14% detected once. The material sequenced was blood. These receptors were collected from a woman between 18 and 29 years old with Graves' ophthalmopathy. Both conserved end residues are trimmed from each CDR3. A D gene is named only where the DNA matches it firmly.

D gene,V gene,J gene,CDR3 protein
.,TRBV28,TRBJ1-1,ASSLEENSDTEAF
TRBD2,TRBV12-3/TRBV12-4,TRBJ2-7,ASSPTSGTYEQY
.,TRBV5-1,TRBJ1-4,ASSLARTATNEKLF
TRBD1,TRBV5-8,TRBJ1-1,ASSLIDRGDTEAF
TRBD2,TRBV20-1,TRBJ2-5,SAGRTSGSETQY
.,TRBV30,TRBJ1-1,AWNVPYTENTEAF
TRBD1,TRBV19,TRBJ1-2,ASSIYPTGGEGYT
.,TRBV15,TRBJ1-6,ATSIDTTSPLH
TRBD2,TRBV20-1,TRBJ2-2,SASEPGRRGGELF
TRBD1,TRBV19,TRBJ1-2,ASSFTGGAQRGYT
.,TRBV12-3/TRBV12-4,TRBJ2-7,ASSSSREQY
.,TRBV4-1,TRBJ1-2,ASSPPWARRYGYT
.,TRBV7-9,TRBJ1-1,ASSLELLAF
.,TRBV20-1,TRBJ2-3,SARKGIGTDTQY
TRBD2,TRBV5-1,TRBJ2-5,ASRREFGETQY
.,TRBV11-3,TRBJ1-2,ASGNRDTRYYGYT
TRBD2,TRBV28,TRBJ2-7,ASSYLAVPPYEQY
.,TRBV3-1,TRBJ1-2,ASSQEASRYYGYT
.,TRBV30,TRBJ1-4,AWSRQGSEKLF
.,TRBV30,TRBJ2-2,AWSVWGANTGELF
TRBD1,TRBV27,TRBJ2-7,ASSIGTGVWEQY
TRBD2,TRBV6-1,TRBJ2-7,ASSPGTSGRGYEQY
.,TRBV6-1,TRBJ2-1,ASQDKGGNEQF
.,TRBV20-1,TRBJ2-7,SARGHSTYEQY
.,TRBV7-3,TRBJ1-2,ASSLLGGARDGYT
.,TRBV27,TRBJ1-5,ASSFSDGRPQH
TRBD1,TRBV28,TRBJ1-1,ASRSTGGMNTEAF
TRBD1,TRBV2,TRBJ1-2,ASSGDRVDGYT
.,TRBV9,TRBJ2-3,ASSVASYSSTDTQY
.,TRBV20-1,TRBJ1-5,SARAGNQPQH
.,TRBV5-1,TRBJ2-7,ASSFQGWETYEQY
TRBD2,TRBV5-4,TRBJ2-5,ASSTRTSGETQY
.,TRBV19,TRBJ2-5,ASRGWKETQY
TRBD1,TRBV5-6,TRBJ1-5,ASSPEGQLYSNQPQH
.,TRBV10-3,TRBJ1-2,AISLTEGPLAKGGYT
.,TRBV6-5,TRBJ2-7,ASSYDLGNSYEQY
.,TRBV20-1,TRBJ1-2,SARPGALYGYT
TRBD1,TRBV3-1,TRBJ2-7,ASSQDLTGIYEQY
.,TRBV2,TRBJ2-7,ASSVKARGGGEQY
.,TRBV6-5,TRBJ2-2,ASSYSRVFGELF
TRBD1,TRBV7-9,TRBJ2-7,ASSLGGQGGIYEQY
.,TRBV11-3,TRBJ2-3,ASSSGGLTDTQY
TRBD2,TRBV6-6,TRBJ2-7,ASSYSGTSGYYEQY
.,TRBV6-1,TRBJ2-6,ASRRGASGANVLT
.,TRBV2,TRBJ1-2,ASSEAPGRAYGYT
TRBD2,TRBV12-5,TRBJ2-7,ASGSLSGSRYEQY
.,TRBV7-2,TRBJ2-2,ASSIQAAGNTGELF